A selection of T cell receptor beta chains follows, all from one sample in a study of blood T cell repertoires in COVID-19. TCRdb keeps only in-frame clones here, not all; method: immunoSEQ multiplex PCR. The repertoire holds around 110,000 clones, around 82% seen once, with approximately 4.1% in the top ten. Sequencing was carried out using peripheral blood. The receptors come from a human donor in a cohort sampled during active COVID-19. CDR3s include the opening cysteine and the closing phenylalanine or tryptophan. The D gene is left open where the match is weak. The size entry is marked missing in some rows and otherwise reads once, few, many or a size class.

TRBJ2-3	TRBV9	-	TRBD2	TGTGCCAGCAGCACTACGGTCCCTATGGCGGGAGTCAGAGATACGCAGTATTTT	CASSTTVPMAGVRDTQYF
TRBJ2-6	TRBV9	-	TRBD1	TGTGCCAGCAGTCCCGGGACAGGGGGCAGTTCTGGGGCCAACGTCCTGACTTTC	CASSPGTGGSSGANVLTF
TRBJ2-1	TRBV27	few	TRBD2	TGTGCCAGCAGTTTATCGACCAGCGGGAATTCCTACAATGAGCAGTTCTTC	CASSLSTSGNSYNEQFF
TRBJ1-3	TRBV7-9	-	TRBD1	TGTGCCAGCAGCCTCGGTCAGGGGGCGCCCGGAAACACCATATATTTT	CASSLGQGAPGNTIYF
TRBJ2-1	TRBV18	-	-	TGTGCCAGCTCACCACCCTCCCCGGGACTGGGGAATAATGAGCAGTTCTTC	CASSPPSPGLGNNEQFF
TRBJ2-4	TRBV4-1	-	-	TGCGCCAGCAGCCCAAGCGAACTTGCGGGAAACATTCAGTACTTC	CASSPSELAGNIQYF
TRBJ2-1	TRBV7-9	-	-	TGTGCCAGCAGCCCCCAGGTAAATGAGCAGTTCTTC	CASSPQVNEQFF
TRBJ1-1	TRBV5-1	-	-	TGCGCCAGCAGCCCCGACGGGAGAAACACTGAAGCTTTCTTT	CASSPDGRNTEAFF
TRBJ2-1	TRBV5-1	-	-	TGCGCCAGCAGCTTGGGGCCTAGCGATGAGCAGTTCTTC	CASSLGPSDEQFF
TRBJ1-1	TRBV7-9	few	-	TGTGCCAGCAGCTTCAGTTTCTTGATTGAAGCTTTCTTT	CASSFSFLIEAFF
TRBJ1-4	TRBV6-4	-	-	TGTGCCAGCAGTGACTTCTGGCAGGGCCGTGAAAAACTGTTTTTT	CASSDFWQGREKLFF
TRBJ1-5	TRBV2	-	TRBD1	TGTGCCAGCAGTCGGGACAGGGGAAGCAATCAGCCCCAGCATTTT	CASSRDRGSNQPQHF
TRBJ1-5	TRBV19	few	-	TGTGCCAGTTGCGACAGGCAGCTTCAGCCCCAGCATTTT	CASCDRQLQPQHF
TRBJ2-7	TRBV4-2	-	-	TGTGCCAGCAGCCAAGGTCAGGCGAGCGAGCAGTACTTC	CASSQGQASEQYF
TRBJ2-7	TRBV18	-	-	TGTGCCAGCTCACCACCGGGGGCCTTATACGAGCAGTACTTC	CASSPPGALYEQYF
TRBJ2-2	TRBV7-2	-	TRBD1	TGTGCCAGCAGCTTACTCGGACAGGGGGCTTCCGGGGAGCTGTTTTTT	CASSLLGQGASGELFF
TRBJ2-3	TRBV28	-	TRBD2	TGTGCCAGCAGTCTTAGCGGGAGATGGGCAGATACGCAGTATTTT	CASSLSGRWADTQYF
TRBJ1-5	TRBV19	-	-	TGTGCCAGTAGTAGCCAGGGGATCGGCAATCAGCCCCAGCATTTT	CASSSQGIGNQPQHF
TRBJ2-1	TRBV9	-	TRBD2	TGTGCCAGCAGCGTAGGAGGACTAGCGGGAGGGTTCTCCTACAATGAGCAGTTCTTC	CASSVGGLAGGFSYNEQFF
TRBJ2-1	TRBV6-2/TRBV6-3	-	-	TGTGCCAGCAGTACGAGGTATGAGCAGTTCTTC	CASSTRYEQFF
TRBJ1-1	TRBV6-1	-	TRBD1	TGTGCCAGCAGTGGCGGGATAGGACAGGGGGGTACTGAAGCTTTCTTT	CASSGGIGQGGTEAFF
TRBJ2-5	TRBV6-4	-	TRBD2	TGTGCCAGCAGTGACGGCGAGCGGGAGTACGTGGAGACCCAGTACTTC	CASSDGEREYVETQYF
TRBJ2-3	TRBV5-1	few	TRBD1	TGCGCCAGCAGCAGGGACAGGGGGAACACAGATACGCAGTATTTT	CASSRDRGNTDTQYF
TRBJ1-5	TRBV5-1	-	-	TGCGCCAGCAGCTCGGAGGGGACCCAGCCCCAGCATTTT	CASSSEGTQPQHF
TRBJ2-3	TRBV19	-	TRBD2	TGTGCCAGCCTGCTGTCCGGACTAGCGGGAGGATCTAGCACAGATACGCAGTATTTT	CASLLSGLAGGSSTDTQYF
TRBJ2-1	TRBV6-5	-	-	TGTGCCAGCCTGAATCCGGGTCTGTCCTACAATGAGCAGTTCTTC	CASLNPGLSYNEQFF
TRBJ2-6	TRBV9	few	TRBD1	TGTGCCAGCAGCCCAACCGGAGGACAGGGGGTTGGGGCCAACGTCCTGACTTTC	CASSPTGGQGVGANVLTF
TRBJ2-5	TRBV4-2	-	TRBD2	TGTGCCAGCAGCCAGGCTAGCGGGGGAGGAGAGACCCAGTACTTC	CASSQASGGGETQYF
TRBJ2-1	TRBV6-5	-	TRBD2	TGTGCCAGCAGTACGGGACTAGCGGGAGCGGGTGAGCAGTTCTTC	CASSTGLAGAGEQFF
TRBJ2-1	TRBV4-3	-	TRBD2	TGCGCCAGCAGCCAAGATAGGGGGACTAGCGTGTACAATGAGCAGTTCTTC	CASSQDRGTSVYNEQFF
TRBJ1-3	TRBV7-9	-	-	TGTGCCAGCAGCCCCCCTATTCTAAACACCATATATTTT	CASSPPILNTIYF